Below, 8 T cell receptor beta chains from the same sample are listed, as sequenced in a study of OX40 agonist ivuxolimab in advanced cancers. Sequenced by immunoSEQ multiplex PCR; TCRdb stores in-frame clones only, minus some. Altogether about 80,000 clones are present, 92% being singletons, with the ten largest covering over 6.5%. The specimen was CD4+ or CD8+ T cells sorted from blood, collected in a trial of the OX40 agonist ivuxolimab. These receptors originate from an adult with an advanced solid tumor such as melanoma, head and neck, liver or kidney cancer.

This CDR3 is CSVILISGANVLTF. Written as DNA, the CDR3 is TGCAGCGTTATTTTGATCTCTGGGGCCAACGTCCTGACTTTC. The V call is TRBV29-1, the J call TRBJ2-6; D not resolved. Trimming removed 5 bases from V and 0 bases from J, with 8 bases in between. Germline CDR1 reads SQVTM; CDR2 reads ANQGSEA. The CDR3 length is 14 residues. The full variable domain, rest sourced from reference TRBV29-1 and TRBJ2-6, is SAVISQKPSRDICQRGTSLTIQCQVDSQVTMMFWYRQQPGQSLTLIATANQGSEATYESGFVIDKFPISRPNLTFSTLTVSNMSPEDSSIYLCSVILISGANVLTFGAGSRLTVL.

In DNA, the CDR3 is TGTGCCAGCAGGGGTAACAATGAGCAGTTCTTC. This translates into CASRGNNEQFF. The chain is built from TRBV9 and TRBJ2-1; no reliable D call. CDR3 size: 11 residues. Germline V CDR1 and CDR2: SGDLS, YYNGEE. V was shortened by 5 bases and J by 5 bases, with 5 bases between the two germline ends.

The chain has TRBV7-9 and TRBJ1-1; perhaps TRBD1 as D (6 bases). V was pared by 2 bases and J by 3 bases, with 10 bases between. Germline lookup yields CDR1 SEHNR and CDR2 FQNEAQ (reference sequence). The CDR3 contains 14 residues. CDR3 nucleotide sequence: TGTGCCAGCAGCTTATCGCAGGGGTACACTGAAGCTTTCTTT. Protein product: CASSLSQGYTEAFF.

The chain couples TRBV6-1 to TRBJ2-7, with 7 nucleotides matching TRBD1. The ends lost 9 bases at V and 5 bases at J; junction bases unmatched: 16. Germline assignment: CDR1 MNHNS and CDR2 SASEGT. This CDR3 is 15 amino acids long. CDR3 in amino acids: CARGTWGRGRDEQYF. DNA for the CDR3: TGTGCCAGAGGGACCTGGGGAAGGGGGCGTGACGAGCAGTACTTC.

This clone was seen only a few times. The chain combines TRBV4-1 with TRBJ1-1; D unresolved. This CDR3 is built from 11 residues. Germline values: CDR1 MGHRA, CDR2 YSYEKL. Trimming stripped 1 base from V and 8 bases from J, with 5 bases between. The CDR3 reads CASSQGLEAFF. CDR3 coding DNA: TGCGCCAGCAGCCAAGGACTCGAAGCTTTCTTT.

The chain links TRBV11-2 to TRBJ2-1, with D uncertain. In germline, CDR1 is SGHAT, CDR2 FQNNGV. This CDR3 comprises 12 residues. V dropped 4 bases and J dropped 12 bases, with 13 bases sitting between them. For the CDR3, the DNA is TGTGCCAGCAGCTCCATCTTAATGACGCAGTTCTTC. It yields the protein CASSSILMTQFF.

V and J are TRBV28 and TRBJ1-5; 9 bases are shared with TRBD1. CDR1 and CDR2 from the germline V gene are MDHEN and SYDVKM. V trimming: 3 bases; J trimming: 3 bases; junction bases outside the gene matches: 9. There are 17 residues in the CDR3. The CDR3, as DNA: TGTGCCAGCAGTTTTGAGATCGGGACAGGGTACAATCAGCCCCAGCATTTT. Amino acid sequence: CASSFEIGTGYNQPQHF.

In nucleotides, the CDR3 is TGCGCCAGCAGCCCCCCCGGGGGCGGGGGGACAGATACGCAGTATTTT. This encodes CASSPPGGGGTDTQYF. The V gene is TRBV4-1, the J gene TRBJ2-3; the match to TRBD2 covers 8 bases. V dropped 4 bases and J dropped 3; count of bases not matched to a gene: 9. CDR1 and CDR2 from the germline V gene are MGHRA and YSYEKL. The CDR3 has 16 amino acids.